Following are 20 T cell receptor beta chains from one sample sequenced in a study of cytomegalovirus exposure and HLA in healthy donors. PCR involved 60 Vbeta and 13 Jbeta primers. Profiling relied on immunoSEQ multiplex PCR, and the TCRdb table lists in-frame clones only, not all of them. The sample has under 200,000 clones, around 82% seen once. The sample consisted of PBMCs. The receptors come from a man aged 55 to 70 in good health and CMV-seronegative.

The gene calls are TRBV4-2 and TRBJ1-1, with TRBD1 as a possible D gene (6 bases). Germline CDR1 reads LGHNA; CDR2 reads YNFKEQ. Trimming removed 0 bases at V and 6 bases at J, with 8 bases between. The CDR3 runs to 13 residues. DNA for the CDR3: TGTGCCAGCAGCCAAGATTACAGGGCTGAAGCTTTCTTT. It yields the protein CASSQDYRAEAFF.

This chain uses TRBV4-1 with TRBJ2-3, with D possibly matching TRBD2 (7 bases). Between the trimmed V and J ends, which lost 0 bases and 4 bases, there was a span of 11 bases. CDR3 length equals 15 residues. CDR1 MGHRA and CDR2 YSYEKL come from the germline V gene. CDR3 in DNA: TGCGCCAGCAGCCAAGATGCGGGGGCGGCAGATACGCAGTATTTT. Residues: CASSQDAGAADTQYF.

This clone was picked up a small number of times. A read error may produce the germline difference seen at one junction end. The V and J genes are TRBV29-1 and TRBJ1-2, with D hard to call. The CDR3 runs 14 residues. Germline V gene sequence: CDR1 SQVTM, CDR2 ANQGSEA. CDR3 in amino acids: CSVEPRLANYGYPF. The CDR3 bases are TGCAGCGTTGAACCCAGATTAGCTAACTATGGCTACCCCTTC.

This chain connects TRBV5-4 to TRBJ2-2; 13 bases agree with TRBD2. Losses at the gene ends were 2 bases for V and 3 bases for J; bases not matched to a gene: 1. The CDR3 contains 16 residues. The germline CDR1 and CDR2 sequences are SGHNT and YYREEE (reference sequence). This chain's CDR3 is CASSFGLAGDTGELFF. The CDR3 bases are TGTGCCAGCAGCTTTGGACTAGCGGGGGACACCGGGGAGCTGTTTTTT.

This rearrangement joins TRBV5-1 to TRBJ1-6; the D gene is possibly TRBD1 (5 bases). V lost 0 bases and J lost 11, with 12 bases in between. From germline, CDR1 is SGHRS and CDR2 YFSETQ. The CDR3 has 14 residues. CDR3 nucleotides: TGCGCCAGCAGCTTGGTCGTGGGGGGGGCACCCCTCCACTTT. Translated: CASSLVVGGAPLHF.

Only a few counts were recorded for this clone. The chain has TRBV7-9 and TRBJ1-2; D gene uncertain. This CDR3 spans 13 amino acids. V dropped 0 bases and J dropped 4 bases, with 6 bases sitting between them. Per germline, CDR1 SEHNR and CDR2 FQNEAQ (reference sequence). The CDR3 region is CASSLAASYGYTF. DNA for the CDR3: TGTGCCAGCAGCTTAGCAGCCTCCTATGGCTACACCTTC. The full variable domain, rest sourced from reference TRBV7-9 and TRBJ1-2, is DTGVSQNPRHKITKRGQNVTFRCDPISEHNRLYWYRQTLGQGPEFLTYFQNEAQLEKSRLLSDRFSAERPKGSFSTLEIQRTEQGDSAMYLCASSLAASYGYTFGSGTRLTVV.

This clone was detected once. V gene TRBV6-1 combines with J gene TRBJ1-5; D call uncertain. There are 14 residues in the CDR3. Trimming cost V 0 bases and J 7 bases, with 10 bases left between them. The germline V gene encodes CDR1 MNHNS and CDR2 SASEGT. CDR3 in amino acids: CASSEAGPPQPQHF. DNA for the CDR3: TGTGCCAGCAGTGAAGCGGGCCCCCCCCAGCCCCAGCATTTT.

J is TRBJ1-1 and V is TRBV6-5; TRBD1 might be the D (6 bases). Germline V gene sequence: CDR1 MNHEY, CDR2 SVGAGI. The V end lost 6 bases, the J end lost 5 bases, and 13 bases lay between the germline ends. The CDR3 has 13 residues. The CDR3 DNA reads TGTGCCAGCAGCGGGGGGCCAGGAACTGAAGCTTTCTTT. Amino acid sequence: CASSGGPGTEAFF.

This clone was seen once. As DNA, the CDR3 is TGCGCCAGCAGCGGGCGACAGGGGGCGAGGTACGAGCAGTACTTC. It is translated as CASSGRQGARYEQYF. The chain links TRBV4-3 to TRBJ2-7; 10 nucleotides line up with TRBD1. After removal of 5 bases from V and 4 bases from J, the junction contained 8 bases not matched to a gene. CDR1 and CDR2 from the germline V gene are LGHNA and YSLEER. The CDR3 runs 15 residues.

The chain recombines TRBV18 with TRBJ1-2, with 7 positions matching TRBD1. V lost 2 bases, J lost 4 bases, and 10 bases stayed unmatched. From germline, CDR1 is KGHSH and CDR2 LQKENI. This CDR3 has 16 amino acids. This CDR3 reads CASSPGPGTDLYGYTF. The CDR3 nucleotides are TGTGCCAGCTCACCAGGACCGGGGACAGACCTCTATGGCTACACCTTC.

The chain uses TRBV7-2 and TRBJ2-5; 9 bases fit TRBD1. The V gene end was trimmed by 5 bases and the J gene end by 5 bases; junction bases not matched to a gene: 9. Germline-derived CDR1 and CDR2 are SGHTA and FQGNSA. The CDR3 sequence is 15 residues long. CDR3 nucleotide sequence: TGTGCCAGCAGCACCCCGGGACAGGGTGGTGAGACCCAGTACTTC. Translation: CASSTPGQGGETQYF.

CDR3 bases: TGTGCCAGCAGGGTAGCCCCCGTTTACAATGAGCAGTTCTTC. It specifies CASRVAPVYNEQFF. This chain links TRBV6-1 with TRBJ2-1; D is unresolved. This CDR3 has 14 amino acids. V lost 6 bases, J lost 4 bases, and 13 bases lay in between. Germline V CDR1 and CDR2: MNHNS, SASEGT.

The chain couples TRBV5-4 to TRBJ2-3; TRBD2 matches at 10 bases. Germline CDR1 is SGHNT and CDR2 is YYREEE (reference sequence). Unmatched junction bases numbered 2, after V lost 0 bases and J lost 1 base. The CDR3 extends over 16 amino acids. CDR3 in amino acids: CASSLGGTSGTDTQYF. CDR3 DNA sequence: TGTGCCAGCAGCTTGGGTGGGACTAGCGGCACAGATACGCAGTATTTT.

This chain joins TRBV21-1 and TRBJ2-5; the table's D call, TRBD1, has no DNA check behind it. TRBV21-1 is labeled a pseudogene. The CDR3 runs to 18 residues. CDR3 protein: CASSKVGEGQGERETQYF. Here the CDR3 DNA reads TGTGCCAGCAGCAAAGTTGGAGAAGGTCAGGGGGAGAGAGAGACCCAGTACTTC.

The V and J genes are TRBV14 and TRBJ2-3; 14 bases are a match to TRBD2. The germline V gene has CDR1 SGHDN and CDR2 FVKESK. V lost 1 base to trimming and J lost 5 bases; unmatched junction nucleotides: 8. The CDR3 loop spans 18 amino acids. In nucleotides, the CDR3 is TGTGCCAGCAGCCAAGGAGCGACTAGCGGGAGGGCCTTAGATACGCAGTATTTT. Translation: CASSQGATSGRALDTQYF.

This clone was detected once. The CDR3 DNA follows: TGCGCCAGCAGCCCGATACGGACAGTTTCTGGGGCCAACGTCCTGACTTTC. This encodes CASSPIRTVSGANVLTF. The chain joins TRBV5-1 to TRBJ2-6, with a weak D call TRBD1 (6 bases). Trimming took 4 bases from V and 1 from J, leaving 15 bases between them. This CDR3 is built from 17 residues. From germline, CDR1 is SGHRS and CDR2 YFSETQ.

The gene calls are TRBV5-4 and TRBJ2-2; D gene unclear. Germline V gene sequence: CDR1 SGHNT, CDR2 YYREEE (reference sequence). The CDR3 has 14 amino acids. The V and J ends lost 0 bases and 10 bases respectively, with 13 bases between them. CDR3 sequence (DNA): TGTGCCAGCAGCTTGGCTCTAGGAGTGGAGGAGCTGTTTTTT. It translates to CASSLALGVEELFF.

The CDR3 is CASSLGLAGGDDTGELFF. In nucleotides, the CDR3 is TGTGCCAGCAGCTTGGGACTAGCGGGAGGGGACGACACCGGGGAGCTGTTTTTT. The chain employs TRBV5-6 and TRBJ2-2, with 14 bases matching TRBD2. The CDR3 totals 18 residues. The germline gives CDR1 SGHDT, CDR2 YYEEEE. Germline trimming cut 0 bases from V and 3 bases from J; bases unmatched to any gene: 4.

Concerning this clone itself: At one end the junction does not follow the germline gene, possibly because of a read error. The rearrangement uses TRBV28 and TRBJ1-2; 10 bases match TRBD1. The CDR3 extends over 16 amino acids. The germline CDR1 and CDR2 sequences are MDHEN and SYDVKM. The CDR3 loop reads CASSLLDRGQGYGYTF. In DNA form, the CDR3 reads TGTGCCAGCAGCTTATTAGACAGGGGGCAAGGCTATGGCTACACCTTC.

The chain employs TRBV18 and TRBJ2-5, with D possibly TRBD1 on 6 matching bases. V lost 3 bases and J 0 bases, leaving 8 bases between the germline ends. This CDR3 comprises 14 residues. Germline CDR1 and CDR2: KGHSH and LQKENI. The CDR3 nucleotides are TGTGCCAGCTCACCGAGGGACAACCAAGAGACCCAGTACTTC. This encodes CASSPRDNQETQYF.